The 9 T cell receptor beta chains presented below share a single source sample, sequenced in a study of regulatory T cells in long-lasting Graves disease (TCRdb year 2021). The library was built by means of multiplex PCR. Reads for this sample came from an Illumina HiSeq 4000. CDR3 regions were amplified by Arm-PCR with iRepertoire HTBI primers to construct TCR beta libraries. TCRdb trimmed the raw reads at Q25, called clones with MiXCR and kept productive beta chains. Each entry is one CDR3 protein sequence, shown with its most common DNA and genes. This sample has fewer than 550,000 distinct CDR3 sequences in its table, and around a fifth of those were observed once. Of the sample, 7.1% falls within the top ten clones. According to the study, the label for this sample's time point signals: persistent/refractory GD, antithyroid drugs over 5 years with positive TRAb. RNA was extracted from PBMCs in TRIzol for both TCR sequencing and RNA sequencing.

The material sequenced was peripheral blood mononuclear cells (PBMCs), taken when the disease was refractory, from a patient treated with antithyroid drugs. These receptors were obtained from a female donor with Graves disease.

The V and J genes are TRBV5-1 and TRBJ1-2; D is possibly TRBD1 (6 bases). Trimming removed 0 bases from V and 3 bases from J, with 21 bases in between. The CDR3 contains 18 residues. Germline V gene lookup returns CDR1 SGHRS and CDR2 YFSETQ. The CDR3 sequence is CASSLASPPRGGDYGYTF. The CDR3 nucleotides are TGCGCCAGCAGCTTGGCATCTCCCCCCAGGGGCGGCGACTATGGCTACACCTTC.

This clonotype was picked up a small number of times. The V gene is TRBV3-1, the J gene TRBJ2-7; D is uncertain. Looked up from germline, CDR1 is LGHDT and CDR2 is YNNKEL (reference sequence). The CDR3 runs to 13 residues. The germline V and J ends were trimmed by 4 bases and 4 bases, with 11 bases remaining between them. The chain's CDR3 is CASSLRPDYEQYF. In DNA, the CDR3 is TGTGCCAGCAGCCTCAGACCGGATTACGAGCAGTACTTC.

The chain has TRBV6-2 or TRBV6-3 and TRBJ1-5; TRBD1 matches 9 bases. V lost 5 bases, J lost 5 bases, and 10 bases stayed unmatched. The CDR3 consists of 16 residues. Germline CDR1 is MNHEY and CDR2 is SVGEGT. CDR3 in amino acids: CASSDTQGAGDQPQHF. The CDR3 bases are TGTGCCAGCAGTGACACACAGGGGGCGGGTGATCAGCCCCAGCATTTT.

V is TRBV4-1 and J is TRBJ2-7; 7 bases are shared with TRBD2. The CDR3 is made up of 15 amino acids. The germline gives CDR1 MGHRA, CDR2 YSYEKL. The V gene end was trimmed by 0 bases and the J gene end by 3 bases; junction bases not matched to a gene: 5. The CDR3 nucleotides read TGCGCCAGCAGCCAAGATCGAAGCGGGGTCTACGAGCAGTACTTC. It encodes CASSQDRSGVYEQYF.

This clonotype was found many times. The genes are TRBV24-1 and TRBJ2-2; 12 bases are shared with TRBD1. Losses at the gene ends were 4 bases for V and 0 bases for J; bases not matched to a gene: 5. The CDR3 covers 18 residues. The germline gives CDR1 KGHDR, CDR2 SFDVKD. The DNA of the CDR3 is TGTGCCACCAGTGACCCGGGACAGGGGGCGCCGAACACCGGGGAGCTGTTTTTT. It encodes CATSDPGQGAPNTGELFF.

Of note for this clonotype: A read error is possible here, since a much larger clone lies one base away. The conserved closing phenylalanine or tryptophan is absent in this CDR3, likely reflecting a read error. The gene calls are TRBV2 and TRBJ2-4; 10 bases align to TRBD2. With V trimmed by 5 bases and J by 7 bases, 8 bases remained unmatched. CDR1 is SNHLY and CDR2 is FYNNEI in the germline V gene. The CDR3 contains 15 residues. The CDR3 bases are TGTGCCAGCAGTTCCCCCCTAGCGGGAGATAACATTCAGTACTAC. Its protein is CASSSPLAGDNIQYY.

This clonotype has at least ten counts. The V and J genes are TRBV2 and TRBJ2-2; TRBD2 might be the D (5 bases). V was trimmed by 7 bases and J by 7 bases, leaving 13 bases between them. Germline V gives CDR1 SNHLY, CDR2 FYNNEI. The length of the CDR3 is 13 residues. The CDR3 reads CASKASGSGELFF. In nucleotides, the CDR3 is TGTGCCAGCAAGGCATCGGGGAGCGGGGAGCTGTTTTTT.

The chain recombines TRBV5-6 with TRBJ2-4; D is unclear. CDR1 and CDR2 from the germline V gene are SGHDT and YYEEEE. The CDR3 consists of 12 residues. Trimming removed 4 bases at V and 7 bases at J, with 9 bases between. CDR3 bases: TGTGCCAGCAGCCACGGGTATAACATTCAGTACTTC. It translates to CASSHGYNIQYF.

This clonotype showed up many times. The rearrangement uses TRBV28 and TRBJ1-3, with D possibly TRBD1 on 6 matching bases. The V gene's germline CDR1 is MDHEN and CDR2 SYDVKM. The CDR3 covers 15 residues. V gave up 5 bases and J gave up 2 bases, with 13 bases separating them. The CDR3 bases are TGTGCCAGCAGTGCAAAGGGGGGGGCTGGAAACACCATATATTTT. Translating it yields CASSAKGGAGNTIYF.